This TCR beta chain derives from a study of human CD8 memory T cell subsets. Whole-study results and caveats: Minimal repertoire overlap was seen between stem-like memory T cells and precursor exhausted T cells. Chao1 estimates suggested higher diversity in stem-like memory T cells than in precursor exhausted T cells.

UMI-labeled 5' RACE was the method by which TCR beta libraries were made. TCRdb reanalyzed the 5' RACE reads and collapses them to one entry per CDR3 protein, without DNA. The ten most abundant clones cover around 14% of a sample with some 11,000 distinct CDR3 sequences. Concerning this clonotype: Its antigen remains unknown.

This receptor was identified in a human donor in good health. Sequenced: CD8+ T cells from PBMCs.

CDR3 loop: CASNGQGGVKQFF. This chain uses TRBV2 with TRBJ2-1; TCRdb indicates TRBD1, and absent DNA this call remains unverified. Germline V gene data show CDR1 as SNHLY and CDR2 as FYNNEI. CDR3 length equals 13 residues.